This passage covers 23 T cell receptor beta chains from one sample sequenced in a study of post-analysis software for immune sequencing data. The study, taken as a whole, reports: Elevated frequency relative to controls characterized four to six TRBV segments in patients, TRBV5-6, TRBV5-1 and TRBV20-1 among them.

Their specific antigens are unknown. Unique molecular identifiers were built into the TCR beta cDNA libraries. One entry per CDR3 protein results from TCRdb running MiXCR on the PCR reads. The sample lists a few hundred thousand distinct CDR3 sequences, 30% to 45% seen once, with under 5.5% in the top ten. The sample consisted of blood. The receptors were sampled from a girl aged 10-17 years with multiple sclerosis.

This clonotype was picked up a small number of times. The chain carries TRBV29-1 and TRBJ1-5; a weak D match, TRBD1 (5 bases). The V gene lost 8 bases and the J gene lost 0 bases, with 23 bases spanning the gap. The CDR3 covers 17 residues. CDR1 and CDR2 (germline): SQVTM, ANQGSEA. CDR3 nucleotide sequence: TGCAGCCCCCGGAGGGGCCAGGGAGTTTATAGCAATCAGCCCCAGCATTTT. This codes for CSPRRGQGVYSNQPQHF.

The J gene is TRBJ2-4, the V gene TRBV28; a weak D match, TRBD2 (7 bases). The V gene lost 6 bases and the J gene lost 9 bases, with 21 bases spanning the gap. Germline V gene sequence: CDR1 MDHEN, CDR2 SYDVKM. The length of the CDR3 is 15 residues. CDR3 region: CASRTTGTTRGIQYF. DNA of the CDR3: TGTGCCAGCAGAACCACAGGGACTACCCGGGGCATTCAGTACTTC.

This sequence joins TRBV7-2 and TRBJ2-7; 11 nucleotides agree with TRBD1. CDR1 and CDR2 (germline): SGHTA, FQGNSA. V dropped 4 bases and J dropped 3; count of bases not matched to a gene: 5. The CDR3 is 15 residues long. CDR3 nucleotide sequence: TGTACCAGCAGCTCCAAGGGACAGGGGGTCTACGAGCAGTACTTC. Translation: CTSSSKGQGVYEQYF.

Regarding this clonotype: This may stem from a read error, because a much larger clone lies one nucleotide away. The genes are TRBV20-1 and TRBJ2-4, with D perhaps TRBD1 or TRBD2 (5 bases each). TRBJ2-5 matches the DNA end more closely, so the J call is doubtful. The CDR3 runs 13 residues. Germline loops: CDR1 DFQATT, CDR2 SNEGSKA (reference sequence). CDR3 coding DNA: TGCAGTACTAGAGGGGCGTTCGGGGAGACCCAGTACTTC. As protein: CSTRGAFGETQYF.

This clonotype was observed at least ten times. V usage is TRBV4-1 and J usage is TRBJ1-5; maybe TRBD1 (5 bases). This CDR3 has 15 residues. Between the trimmed V and J ends, which lost 3 bases and 1 base, there was a span of 10 bases. Germline V gene data show CDR1 as MGHRA and CDR2 as YSYEKL. The CDR3 is CASSHLWGSNQPQHF. DNA of the CDR3: TGCGCCAGCAGCCATCTGTGGGGCAGCAATCAGCCCCAGCATTTT.

The chain links TRBV6-1 to TRBJ2-7; D may correspond to TRBD1 or TRBD2 (6 bases each). Trimming stripped 1 base from V and 9 bases from J, with 19 bases between. The CDR3 has 15 residues. Germline CDR1 reads MNHNS; CDR2 reads SASEGT. The CDR3 nucleotides are TGTGCCAGCAGTGAAGAGGGGGGAAATAGCGATGGGCAGTACTTC. Protein sequence: CASSEEGGNSDGQYF.

This clonotype was seen at least ten times. For the CDR3, the DNA is TGTGCCAGCAGCCTCAGGGGGGCGAACACAGATACGCAGTATTTT. Encoded protein: CASSLRGANTDTQYF. The genes are TRBV7-9 and TRBJ2-3; the D gene is possibly TRBD1 (7 bases). Trimming removed 5 bases at V and 2 bases at J, with 14 bases between. The length of the CDR3 is 15 residues. Germline CDR1 SEHNR, CDR2 FQNEAQ (reference sequence).

The table lists this clonotype with many counts. The chain employs TRBV4-2 and TRBJ1-5, with a possible D match to TRBD1 (5 bases). The CDR3 is 15 amino acids. The germline V gene encodes CDR1 LGHNA and CDR2 YNFKEQ. Trimming left V 0 bases short and J 9 bases short, with 15 bases between. The CDR3 sequence is CASSQDLAGGTPQHF. CDR3 nucleotide sequence: TGTGCCAGCAGCCAAGATCTGGCGGGGGGGACGCCCCAGCATTTT.

As concerns this clonotype: A much larger clone is a single base away; this may be a read error. The gene calls are TRBV20-1 and TRBJ2-5; 10 bases match TRBD2. This CDR3 comprises 19 residues. Germline CDR1 and CDR2: DFQATT and SNEGSKA (reference sequence). This chain's CDR3 is CSARDPRASGGSTGETLYF. DNA of the CDR3: TGCAGTGCTAGAGACCCGAGGGCTAGCGGGGGATCTACTGGGGAGACCCTGTACTTC.

In this sample, this clonotype turned up many times. The chain combines TRBV20-1 with TRBJ1-2, with D possibly matching TRBD1 (6 bases). V lost 2 bases to trimming and J lost 7 bases, with 17 bases between them. The CDR3 is 14 residues long. Germline assignment: CDR1 DFQATT and CDR2 SNEGSKA (reference sequence). The CDR3 protein is CSARYTGFESGYTF. For the CDR3, the DNA is TGCAGTGCTAGATACACAGGGTTCGAAAGTGGCTACACCTTC.

The chain employs TRBV29-1 and TRBJ1-2; 7 bases align to TRBD1. CDR3 length: 16 residues. The junction had 12 bases not matched to a gene; V was cut back by 0 bases and J by 5 bases. CDR1 is SQVTM and CDR2 is ANQGSEA in the germline V gene. The CDR3 loop is CSVEDRREQGMYGYTF. CDR3 in DNA: TGCAGCGTTGAAGATCGTCGGGAACAGGGGATGTATGGCTACACCTTC.

Notes on this clonotype: With a much larger clone just one base away, this may be a read error. The chain recombines TRBV24-1 with TRBJ2-5, with 7 bases aligning to TRBD1. CDR3 length equals 14 residues. The germline V gene has CDR1 KGHDR and CDR2 SFDVKD. Trimming removed 1 base from V and 11 bases from J; junction bases left unmatched: 9. The CDR3 DNA reads as TGTGCCACCAGTGATTTACAGGGGCGGAATGAGCAGTACTTC. Translation: CATSDLQGRNEQYF.

This clonotype was seen at least ten times. CDR3 DNA sequence: TGCGCCAGCAGCTTGGAGAGCGACGCGGCCAAAAACATTCAGTACTTC. As protein: CASSLESDAAKNIQYF. The J gene is TRBJ2-4, the V gene TRBV5-1; no clear D gene. Trimming stripped 0 bases from V and 1 base from J, with 11 bases between. The length of the CDR3 is 16 residues. The germline V gene encodes CDR1 SGHRS and CDR2 YFSETQ.

In this sample, this clonotype turned up many times. CDR3 nucleotides: TGTGCCAGCAGTACTAGGAACAATGAGCAGTTCTTC. It codes for CASSTRNNEQFF. V is TRBV28 and J is TRBJ2-1; tentatively, D is TRBD2 (5 bases). The CDR3 is 12 residues long. Trimming stripped 5 bases from V and 5 bases from J, with 7 bases between. Germline V gene lookup returns CDR1 MDHEN and CDR2 SYDVKM.

V gene TRBV14 combines with J gene TRBJ2-2; D uncertain. The V gene lost 1 base and the J gene lost 3 bases, with 21 bases spanning the gap. The length of the CDR3 is 19 residues. The germline CDR1 and CDR2 sequences are SGHDN and FVKESK. CDR3 region: CASSQVFPLAEEDTGELFF. CDR3 DNA: TGTGCCAGCAGCCAAGTTTTCCCTTTGGCAGAAGAGGACACCGGGGAGCTGTTTTTT.

With regard to this clonotype: This CDR3 fails to terminate in the conserved phenylalanine or tryptophan, so it likely reflects a read error. The J gene is TRBJ2-1, the V gene TRBV28, with a tentative D call TRBD2 (6 bases). CDR1 MDHEN and CDR2 SYDVKM come from the germline V gene. With 3 bases removed from V and 8 bases from J, the gap between germline ends came to 11 bases. CDR3 length: 13 amino acids. CDR3: CASSFGGVDEQFL. In DNA, the CDR3 is TGTGCCAGCAGTTTCGGAGGGGTGGATGAGCAGTTCTTA.

V and J are TRBV20-1 and TRBJ1-6; 7 bases align to TRBD1. The CDR3 covers 15 residues. V gave up 6 bases and J gave up 0 bases; unmatched junction bases: 5. Germline V gene data show CDR1 as DFQATT and CDR2 as SNEGSKA (reference sequence). The CDR3 loop is CSAPTGNSYNSPLHF. DNA of the CDR3: TGCAGTGCCCCGACAGGGAACTCCTATAATTCACCCCTCCACTTT.

CDR3 residues: CSARHERGGSKFF. The CDR3 DNA is TGCAGTGCTAGACATGAGCGGGGGGGCTCAAAGTTCTTC. The chain combines TRBV20-1 with TRBJ2-1, with TRBD2 matching over 10 bases. V shed 2 bases and J 14 bases; nucleotides not matched to a gene: 9. Germline CDR1 is DFQATT and CDR2 is SNEGSKA (reference sequence). The CDR3 has 13 amino acids.

This clonotype was detected a few times. The chain uses TRBV5-1 and TRBJ2-6, with D unclear. CDR1 is SGHRS and CDR2 is YFSETQ in the germline V gene. This CDR3 region has 18 residues. The V end was cut by 2 bases, the J end by 0 bases, with 15 bases between. CDR3: CASSFMLASDSGANVLTF. CDR3 nucleotide sequence: TGCGCCAGCAGCTTTATGTTGGCGAGTGACTCTGGGGCCAACGTCCTGACTTTC. The variable domain in full, with the rest retrieved from reference TRBV5-1 and TRBJ2-6, is KAGVTQTPRYLIKTRGQQVTLSCSPISGHRSVSWYQQTPGQGLQFLFEYFSETQRNKGNFPGRFSGRQFSNSRSEMNVSTLELGDSALYLCASSFMLASDSGANVLTFGAGSRLTVL.

To note about this clonotype: A much larger clone is a single base away; this may be a read error. The chain recombines TRBV18 with TRBJ2-1; maybe TRBD2 (6 bases). CDR3 length: 15 amino acids. Trimming shortened V by 0 bases and J by 13 bases, and 19 bases separated the two germline ends. Germline lookup yields CDR1 KGHSH and CDR2 LQKENI. CDR3 loop: CASSPPAGPRGTQFF. For the CDR3, the DNA is TGTGCCAGCTCACCACCAGCGGGCCCTAGAGGGACCCAGTTCTTC.

This clonotype appeared a few times. The CDR3 sequence is CSARTPSGEETQYF. CDR3 sequence (DNA): TGCAGTGCTAGAACCCCATCAGGGGAGGAGACCCAGTACTTC. V usage is TRBV20-1 and J usage is TRBJ2-7; D perhaps matches TRBD1 (6 bases). TRBJ2-5 explains the end of the DNA better; the J call may be wrong. Germline V gives CDR1 DFQATT, CDR2 SNEGSKA (reference sequence). This CDR3 has 14 residues.

In this sample, this clonotype turned up a few times. J is TRBJ2-1 and V is TRBV20-1; 7 bases are shared with TRBD2. Germline trimming cut 0 bases from V and 6 bases from J; bases unmatched to any gene: 5. Germline V gene data show CDR1 as DFQATT and CDR2 as SNEGSKA (reference sequence). The CDR3 has 14 residues. In DNA, the CDR3 is TGCAGTGCTAGAGATCTGGCTAGCGGCAATGAGCAGTTCTTC. It is translated as CSARDLASGNEQFF.

In this sample, this clonotype turned up many times. V gene TRBV11-2 combines with J gene TRBJ2-3, with 10 bases aligning to TRBD2. The germline V gene encodes CDR1 SGHAT and CDR2 FQNNGV. The junction had 15 bases not matched to a gene; V was cut back by 4 bases and J by 5 bases. The length of the CDR3 is 18 residues. The CDR3 nucleotides read TGTGCCAGCAGCTACTCCGGGACTAGCGTTCTCCTGGGAGATACGCAGTATTTT. This codes for CASSYSGTSVLLGDTQYF.